Listed below are T cell receptor beta chains from one sample, sequenced in a study of tumor-infiltrating lymphocytes in oesophageal squamous cell carcinoma. TCRdb processed the PCR reads anew with MiXCR; each CDR3 protein has one entry. The sample has several thousand distinct CDR3 sequences; 15% to 20% are singletons. Source material: normal esophageal tissue next to the tumor. The receptors derive from a male donor with esophageal squamous cell carcinoma. Both conserved end residues are trimmed from each CDR3. The order of the fields is J gene, CDR3 length, V gene, CDR3 protein.

TRBJ2-4,11,TRBV28,ASRTGTLNIQY
.,13,TRBV14,ASSQDRTHSTRQY
TRBJ2-1,11,TRBV3-1,ASTLKGAHEQF
TRBJ2-5,11,TRBV2,ASLRGEGETQY
TRBJ2-4,14,TRBV12-3/TRBV12-4,ASNYRAGWAKNIQY
TRBJ2-1,11,TRBV7-3,ASSLDPSHEQF
TRBJ2-7,11,TRBV11-2,ASSLPVGYEQY
.,14,TRBV7-8,ASSSNPDGLHNEQF
TRBJ1-4,14,TRBV27,ASSLLGGATNEKLF
TRBJ2-3,10,TRBV9,ASSVQTDTQY
TRBJ1-2,10,TRBV12-3/TRBV12-4,ASSVDRYGYT
TRBJ1-1,11,TRBV28,ASSFGGGAEAF
TRBJ2-1,12,TRBV7-3,ASRTSGGAGEQF
TRBJ2-4,15,TRBV5-1,ASSLDYRGRAKNIQY
TRBJ2-3,14,TRBV19,ASSRFQGPETDTQY
TRBJ2-1,15,TRBV4-2,ASSQELSGTGGLEQF
TRBJ1-2,10,TRBV2,ASRTGMSGYT
TRBJ1-1,13,TRBV10-2,ASSETAGGVTEAF
TRBJ1-5,14,TRBV20-1,SARPGGRGSNQPQH
TRBJ2-1,15,TRBV6-6,ASSYSPGQGIYNEQF
TRBJ2-6,8,TRBV7-2,ASSLPLRT
.,12,TRBV9,ASSDGTGDYEQY
TRBJ1-1,12,TRBV6-1,ASTLGQGYTEAF
TRBJ2-1,13,TRBV25-1,ASSDHSAKGEEQF
TRBJ1-5,11,TRBV10-2,ASKGDGDSPLH
TRBJ2-7,12,TRBV5-1,ASSLGQGRYEQY
TRBJ1-1,13,TRBV6-1,ASSERDRPLTEAF
TRBJ1-4,13,TRBV9,ASSPTGTDNEKLF
TRBJ1-5,14,TRBV7-2,ASSSRTGGTNQPQH
TRBJ2-3,11,TRBV20-1,SATLAGSDTQY
TRBJ2-1,12,TRBV7-6,ASRDSVRYNEQF
TRBJ2-3,14,TRBV7-3,ASSLNPAGGTDTQY
TRBJ2-2,12,TRBV10-2,ASSGSGQTGELF
TRBJ2-5,12,TRBV30,AWGTDRAPKTQY
TRBJ1-5,10,TRBV7-9,ASSLVGGAQH
TRBJ2-7,12,TRBV5-4,ASSRPTGGREQY
TRBJ2-2,13,TRBV6-6,ASSYTRAGTGELF
TRBJ2-2,13,TRBV5-6,ASSRGTGRTGELF
TRBJ1-2,14,TRBV7-2,ANSPRVRGTNYGYT
TRBJ1-6,14,TRBV19,ASSTRRQGASSPLH
TRBJ2-5,11,TRBV7-9,ASRLVREETQY
TRBJ2-3,15,TRBV5-1,ASSLFAAGGRGDTQY
TRBJ2-5,14,TRBV5-4,ASSLTAGGPKETQY
TRBJ2-1,13,TRBV5-4,ASSLFGSSYNEQF
TRBJ2-5,11,TRBV6-1,ASSGLGEETQY
TRBJ1-1,12,TRBV5-1,ASSLGSPEPEAF
TRBJ1-1,11,TRBV27,ASSPIAAPEAF